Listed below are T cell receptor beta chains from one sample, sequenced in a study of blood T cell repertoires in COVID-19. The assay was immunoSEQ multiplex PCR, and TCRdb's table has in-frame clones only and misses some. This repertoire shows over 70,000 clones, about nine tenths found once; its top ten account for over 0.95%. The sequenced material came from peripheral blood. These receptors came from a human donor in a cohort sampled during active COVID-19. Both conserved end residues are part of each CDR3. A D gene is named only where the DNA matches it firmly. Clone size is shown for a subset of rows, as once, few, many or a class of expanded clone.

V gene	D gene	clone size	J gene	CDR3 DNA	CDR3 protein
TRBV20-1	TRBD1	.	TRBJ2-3	TGCAGTGCTAGTGCCGGGACAGGGTACGAAGATACGCAGTATTTT	CSASAGTGYEDTQYF
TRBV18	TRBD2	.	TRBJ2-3	TGTGCCAGCTCTTCCACTAGCGGGAGGACCACAGATACGCAGTATTTT	CASSSTSGRTTDTQYF
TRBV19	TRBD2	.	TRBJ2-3	TGTGCCAGTAGTATGGCCCGAGCGGGAGTTCCAGATACGCAGTATTTT	CASSMARAGVPDTQYF
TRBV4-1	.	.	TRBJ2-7	TGCGCCAGCAGCCAAGGCGCCCAGGGGGAGCAGTACTTC	CASSQGAQGEQYF
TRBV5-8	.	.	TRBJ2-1	TGTGCCAGCAGCTCCTCCTCTCCCGGGATTAAACATGAGCAGTTCTTC	CASSSSSPGIKHEQFF
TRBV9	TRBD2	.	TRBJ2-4	TGTGCCAGCAGCGTAGGTGCGGGGGACATTCAGTACTTC	CASSVGAGDIQYF
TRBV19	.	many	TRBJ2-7	TGTGCCAGTAGTCCCCCGATCGGGGGAAGGAACGAGCAGTACTTC	CASSPPIGGRNEQYF
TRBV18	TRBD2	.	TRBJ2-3	TGTGCCAGCTCACCACCGTTGGGACTAGCGGACACAGATACGCAGTATTTT	CASSPPLGLADTDTQYF
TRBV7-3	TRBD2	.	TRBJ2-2	TGTGCCAGCAGCCTAACACCCGCTAGCGGAAGCACCGGGGAGCTGTTTTTT	CASSLTPASGSTGELFF
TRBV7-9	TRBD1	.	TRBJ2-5	TGTGCCAGCAGCTTAGTAGCCAGGGGGGAGACCCAGTACTTC	CASSLVARGETQYF
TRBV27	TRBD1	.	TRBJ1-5	TGTGCCAGCAGAATGGACAGGGGAGGACTTCAGCCCCAGCATTTT	CASRMDRGGLQPQHF
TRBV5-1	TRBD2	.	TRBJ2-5	TGCGCCAGCAGCCACGGACTAGCGGGAGAGACCCAGTACTTC	CASSHGLAGETQYF
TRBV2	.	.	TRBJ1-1	TGTGCCAGCAGTACACCGGGGGGGCGGGATACTGAAGCTTTCTTT	CASSTPGGRDTEAFF
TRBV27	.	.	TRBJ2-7	TGTGCCAGCAGTTTAATGAACAGTATGTACGAGCAGTACTTC	CASSLMNSMYEQYF
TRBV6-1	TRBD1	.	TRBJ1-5	TGTGCCAGCAGTGTAAGACCGGGACAGGTCAATCAGCCCCAGCATTTT	CASSVRPGQVNQPQHF
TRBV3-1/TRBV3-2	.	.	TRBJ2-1	TGTGCCAGCAGCCGACTAGGATACAATGAGCAGTTCTTC	CASSRLGYNEQFF
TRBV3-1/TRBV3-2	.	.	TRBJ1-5	TGTGCCAGCAGCCAAGGGGCGAATCAGCCCCAGCATTTT	CASSQGANQPQHF
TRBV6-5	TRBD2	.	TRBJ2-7	TGTGCCAGCACCACGAGACTAGCGGGCTACGAGCAGTACTTC	CASTTRLAGYEQYF
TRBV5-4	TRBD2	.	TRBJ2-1	TGTGCCAGCCGGCTAGCGGGAACAAATGAGCAGTTCTTC	CASRLAGTNEQFF
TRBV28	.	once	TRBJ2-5	TGTGCCAGCAGTTTCGGAGCGTTTGAGACCCAGTACTTC	CASSFGAFETQYF
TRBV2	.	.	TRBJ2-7	TGTGCCAGCAGTGAAGATACCTCCACTTACGAGCAGTACTTC	CASSEDTSTYEQYF
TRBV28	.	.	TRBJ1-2	TGTGCCAGCAGTTCCCCTCCGGGGTCAATTCTCTATGGCTACACCTTC	CASSSPPGSILYGYTF
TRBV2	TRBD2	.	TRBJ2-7	TGTGCCAGCAAAAGGATGCGGGAGGGCCGCGAGCAGTACTTC	CASKRMREGREQYF
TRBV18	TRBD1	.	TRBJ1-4	TGTGCCAGCTCACTGCGACAGGGCACTAATGAAAAACTGTTTTTT	CASSLRQGTNEKLFF
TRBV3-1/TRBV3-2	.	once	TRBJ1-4	TGTGCCAGCAGGACAGGATATGAAAAACTGTTTTTT	CASRTGYEKLFF
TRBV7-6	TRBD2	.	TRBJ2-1	TGTGCCAGCAGCTTAGTTAGCGGGAAGAGCTCCTACAATGAGCAGTTCTTC	CASSLVSGKSSYNEQFF
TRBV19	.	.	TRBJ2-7	TGTGCCAGTAGTATAGGTCAGGGGCTCCTCTACGAGCAGTACTTC	CASSIGQGLLYEQYF
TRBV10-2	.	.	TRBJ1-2	TGCGCCAGCAGTGAGTCACGAGGATCGGGTGGCTACACCTTC	CASSESRGSGGYTF
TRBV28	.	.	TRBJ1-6	TGTGCCAGCAGTTTGCCAGGGGTGGGCGCCTATAATTCACCCCTCCACTTT	CASSLPGVGAYNSPLHF
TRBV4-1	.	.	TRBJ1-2	TGCGCCAGCAGCCAAGAGGGGAGCAGTTGGGACTATGGCTACACCTTC	CASSQEGSSWDYGYTF
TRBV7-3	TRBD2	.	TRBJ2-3	TGTGCCAGCAGCTTAGGGGGCCTAGCGGGAGGAGGGGTAGATACGCAGTATTTT	CASSLGGLAGGGVDTQYF
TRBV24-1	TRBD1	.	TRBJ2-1	TGTGCCACCAGTGATTTTCAGGGGGTAGATGAGCAGTTCTTC	CATSDFQGVDEQFF
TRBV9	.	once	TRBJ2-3	TGTGCCAGCAGCGTATCTCTAGCAAACACAGATACGCAGTATTTT	CASSVSLANTDTQYF
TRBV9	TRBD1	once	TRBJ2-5	TGTGCCAGCAGCGCCGAGGGGGCAGCCCAAGAGACCCAGTACTTC	CASSAEGAAQETQYF
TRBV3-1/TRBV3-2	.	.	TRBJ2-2	TGTGCCAGCAGCCAAGGACAGGGAGGAGTTGGGGAGCTGTTTTTT	CASSQGQGGVGELFF
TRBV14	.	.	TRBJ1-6	TGTGCCAGCAGGGAGAGATATGCCAATTCACCCCTCCACTTT	CASRERYANSPLHF
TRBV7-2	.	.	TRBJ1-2	TGTGCCAGCAGCTTAGGGGGGCAGATCTATGGCTACACCTTC	CASSLGGQIYGYTF